This T cell receptor beta chain is drawn from a study of cytomegalovirus exposure and HLA in healthy donors. Vbeta (60) and Jbeta (13) primers were used in the PCR. Profiled with immunoSEQ multiplex PCR; TCRdb holds only in-frame clones, not every one. The table shows approximately 90,000 clones, with approximately 81% occurring only once. V was clipped by 1 base and J by 0 bases, with 9 bases between them. Germline CDR1 is MNHNS and CDR2 is SASEGT. This CDR3 region has 15 residues. The sequencing sample was made of PBMCs. This clonotype was obtained from a man aged 35-49 years in good health and CMV-seropositive. V usage is TRBV6-1 and J usage is TRBJ1-2; D is uncertain. This CDR3 reads CASSEGNIANYGYTF. In DNA form, the CDR3 reads TGTGCCAGCAGTGAAGGCAATATAGCTAACTATGGCTACACCTTC.